The 11 T cell receptor beta chains given below trace back to one sample, sequenced in a study of blood T cell repertoires in COVID-19. The repertoire was sequenced with immunoSEQ multiplex PCR; TCRdb's copy has only in-frame clones and lacks some. The sample records hundreds of thousands of clones, 85% to 90% being singletons. Sequencing was carried out using peripheral blood. The source is a woman aged 45-60 years with acute or convalescent COVID-19.

J is TRBJ2-1 and V is TRBV19, with 8 positions matching TRBD2. Germline V gene lookup returns CDR1 LNHDA and CDR2 SQIVND (reference sequence). The V segment lost 9 bases and the J segment 6 bases; nucleotides outside the gene matches: 7. The CDR3 covers 13 residues. The CDR3 loop reads CASQGLGGNEQFF. CDR3 in DNA: TGTGCCAGCCAGGGACTAGGGGGCAATGAGCAGTTCTTC. Full variable domain (remainder filled in from reference TRBV19 and TRBJ2-1): DGGITQSPKYLFRKEGQNVTLSCEQNLNHDAMYWYRQDPGQGLRLIYYSQIVNDFQKGDIAEGYSVSREKKESFPLTVTSAQKNPTAFYLCASQGLGGNEQFFGPGTRLTVL.

The J gene is TRBJ2-1, the V gene TRBV4-2; a weak D match, TRBD2 (7 bases). The V gene's germline CDR1 is LGHNA and CDR2 YNFKEQ. The CDR3 runs 16 residues. With 4 bases removed from V and 8 bases from J, the gap between germline ends came to 21 bases. The CDR3 reads CASSPEEKGGVDEQFF. The CDR3 DNA reads TGTGCCAGCAGCCCGGAGGAAAAAGGGGGGGTCGATGAGCAGTTCTTC.

This rearrangement joins TRBV3-1 (or the pseudogene TRBV3-2) to TRBJ2-5; a weak D match, TRBD1 (5 bases). Trimming removed 4 bases at V and 2 bases at J, with 14 bases between. CDR3 length equals 15 residues. Looked up from germline, CDR1 is LGHDT and CDR2 is YNNKEL (reference sequence). CDR3 sequence reads: CASSPLWGSQETQYF. CDR3 DNA: TGTGCCAGCAGCCCTTTGTGGGGCAGTCAAGAGACCCAGTACTTC.

The V and J genes are TRBV5-4 and TRBJ1-1; D remains ambiguous. Looked up from germline, CDR1 is SGHNT and CDR2 is YYREEE (reference sequence). The CDR3 totals 14 residues. The V gene lost 4 bases and the J gene lost 1 base, with 11 bases spanning the gap. The CDR3 nucleotides are TGTGCCAGCAGCCCCACCCCAGGGAACACTGAAGCTTTCTTT. Protein product: CASSPTPGNTEAFF.

Only a few counts were recorded for this clone. The sample carries other DNA sequences with the same CDR3. This rearrangement joins TRBV19 to TRBJ1-2, with D perhaps matching TRBD1 (6 bases). The V end lost 3 bases, the J end lost 2 bases, and 13 bases lay between the germline ends. CDR3 length: 15 residues. Germline lookup yields CDR1 LNHDA and CDR2 SQIVND (reference sequence). Written as DNA, the CDR3 is TGTGCCAGTAGTATTGGGCAGGGGATGAACTATGGCTACACCTTC. This encodes CASSIGQGMNYGYTF.

The chain couples TRBV7-9 to TRBJ1-2; 10 bases agree with TRBD1. J gave up 6 bases and V 6 bases, and 7 bases lay outside the gene matches. This CDR3 has 14 amino acids. Looked up from germline, CDR1 is SEHNR and CDR2 is FQNEAQ (reference sequence). The chain's CDR3 is CASRSRQGADGYTF. The CDR3 region has the DNA TGTGCCAGCAGATCCCGACAGGGGGCCGATGGCTACACCTTC.

This clone showed up just once. The genes are TRBV9 and TRBJ1-2; no clear D gene. CDR1 SGDLS and CDR2 YYNGEE come from the germline V gene. The CDR3 is 12 amino acids. The V and J ends lost 1 base and 3 bases respectively, with 4 bases between them. The CDR3 DNA is TGTGCCAGCAGCGTATCCGACTATGGCTACACCTTC. It yields the protein CASSVSDYGYTF.

This clone has a single count. The rearrangement links TRBV19 to TRBJ1-5; possible D gene TRBD1, 6 bases. Germline CDR1 reads LNHDA; CDR2 reads SQIVND (reference sequence). The CDR3 is 14 amino acids. Trimming removed 5 bases at V and 3 bases at J, with 11 bases between. CDR3: CASSQTGNNQPQHF. The DNA of the CDR3 is TGTGCCAGTAGTCAAACAGGGAACAATCAGCCCCAGCATTTT.

The J gene is TRBJ1-2, the V gene TRBV19; possibly TRBD1 for D (5 bases). The V gene lost 5 bases and the J gene lost 8 bases, with 18 bases spanning the gap. The CDR3 runs 14 residues. Germline lookup yields CDR1 LNHDA and CDR2 SQIVND (reference sequence). CDR3 amino acids: CASSPRRGEGGYTF. CDR3 in DNA: TGTGCCAGTAGTCCCCGGAGAGGGGAGGGGGGCTACACCTTC.

This chain connects TRBV27 to TRBJ2-7; a weak D match, TRBD2 (6 bases). CDR3 length equals 15 residues. Trimming cost V 6 bases and J 1 base, with 16 bases left between them. Germline CDR1 reads MNHEY; CDR2 reads SMNVEV (reference sequence). As DNA, the CDR3 is TGTGCCAGCAGACGCCCCGGCGGGGCTTCCTACGAGCAGTACTTC. This translates into CASRRPGGASYEQYF.

The CDR3 is CASSYLTGESSYEQYF. In DNA form, the CDR3 reads TGTGCCAGCAGTTATCTGACAGGGGAGAGCTCCTACGAGCAGTACTTC. This rearrangement joins TRBV6-6 to TRBJ2-7; 8 bases fit TRBD1. V lost 3 bases, J lost 0 bases, and 7 bases stayed unmatched. The CDR3 is 16 residues long. Germline V gives CDR1 MNHNY, CDR2 SVGAGI (reference sequence).